The sequence of this TCR beta chain was determined in a study of radiotherapy plus CTLA-4 blockade in lung cancer listed by TCRdb under 2018. Notes on the research overall: Objective responses occurred in around 20% of enrolled patients, and just over 30% achieved disease control. Study-wide findings and limitations: Increased serum interferon-beta after radiation, together with early dynamic changes in blood T cell clones, were reported to be the strongest predictors of response. After treatment with radiotherapy and ipilimumab, TCR clones that originated in tumors expanded in peripheral blood.

In regard to this clone: Its recognized antigen is unknown. The sample holds no much larger clone one base away, and base qualities are not on file.

V is clipped by 2 bases and J by 7 bases, and the sequence between their germline boundaries is 14 bases long. CDR1 and CDR2 are drawn from the germline V gene: WSHSY, SAAADI. The CDR3 goes from the cysteine to the phenylalanine over 15 residues. Only the CDR3 part of the read is kept: 45 bases, read in frame from the first base. Focal radiation therapy combined with CTLA-4 blockade (ipilimumab) was tested in patients with chemo-refractory metastatic non-small-cell lung cancer. The library was built by means of the immunoSEQ multiplex PCR assay. Here the immuneACCESS table is served through TCRdb, limited to in-frame sequences with V and J called. Missing clones are a known gap in these copies; in checked studies unresolved V genes cover under half, and the rest lacks a known reason. The sample yields some 94,000 clones; approximately 82% were counted once. The ten largest clonotypes hold roughly 24% of the sample.

Recombination linked TRBV10-2 to TRBJ1-4; possibly the D gene is TRBD1, per 6 matching bases. The receptor's source is a human donor with non-small cell lung cancer that progressed on radiotherapy plus ipilimumab. Sequences were derived from peripheral blood, sampled from a patient treated with radiotherapy plus ipilimumab. In nucleotides, the sequence is TGCGCCAGCAGTGAGGGACAGCGAATCCCTGAAAAACTGTTTTTT. This is translated as CASSEGQRIPEKLFF.